This T cell receptor (beta chain) was sequenced during a study of blood T cell repertoires in COVID-19. The CDR3 totals 13 residues. The V and J ends lost 3 bases and 1 base respectively, with 9 bases between them. Germline values: CDR1 DFQATT, CDR2 SNEGSKA (reference sequence). The data were produced by immunoSEQ multiplex PCR, yet TCRdb's version contains in-frame clones alone and is incomplete. The repertoire holds around 220,000 clones, with 75% to 85% as singletons. The V call is TRBV20-1, the J call TRBJ1-1; D is possibly TRBD1 (5 bases). The material sequenced was peripheral blood. The sequence was obtained from a woman older than 75 with COVID-19, enrolled during active disease. The DNA for the CDR3 is TGCAGTGCTAGTGGCAGGGCGAACACTGAAGCTTTCTTT. It codes for CSASGRANTEAFF.